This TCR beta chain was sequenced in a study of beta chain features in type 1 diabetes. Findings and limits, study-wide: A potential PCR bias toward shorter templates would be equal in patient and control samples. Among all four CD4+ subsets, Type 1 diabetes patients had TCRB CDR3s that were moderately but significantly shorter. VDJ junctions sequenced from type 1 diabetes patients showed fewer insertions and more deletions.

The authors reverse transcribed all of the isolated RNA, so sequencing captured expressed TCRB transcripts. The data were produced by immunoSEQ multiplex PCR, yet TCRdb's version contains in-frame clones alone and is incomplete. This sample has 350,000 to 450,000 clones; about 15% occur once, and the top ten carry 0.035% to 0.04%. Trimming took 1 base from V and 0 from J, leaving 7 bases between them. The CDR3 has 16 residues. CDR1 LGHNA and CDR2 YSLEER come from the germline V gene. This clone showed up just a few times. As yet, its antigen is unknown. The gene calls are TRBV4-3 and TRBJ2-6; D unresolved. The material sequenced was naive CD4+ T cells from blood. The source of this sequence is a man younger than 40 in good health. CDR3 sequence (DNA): TGCGCCAGCAGCCAAGGACCGAACTCTGGGGCCAACGTCCTGACTTTC. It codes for CASSQGPNSGANVLTF.